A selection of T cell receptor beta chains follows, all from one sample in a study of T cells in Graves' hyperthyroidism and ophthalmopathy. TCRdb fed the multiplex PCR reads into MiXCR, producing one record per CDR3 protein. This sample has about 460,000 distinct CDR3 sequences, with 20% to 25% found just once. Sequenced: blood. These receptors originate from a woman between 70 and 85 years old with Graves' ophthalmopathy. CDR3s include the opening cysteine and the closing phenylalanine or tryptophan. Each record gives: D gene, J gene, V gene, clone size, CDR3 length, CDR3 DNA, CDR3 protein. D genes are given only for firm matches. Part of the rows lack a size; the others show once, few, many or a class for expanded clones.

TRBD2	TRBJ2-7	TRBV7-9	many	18	TGTGCCAGCAGCTTAGACATAAGGTCGGCTAGCGGGATAGACGAGCAGTACTTC	CASSLDIRSASGIDEQYF
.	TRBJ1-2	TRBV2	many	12	TGTGCCAGCAGCGACCAGCCTGGGGGCTACACCTTC	CASSDQPGGYTF
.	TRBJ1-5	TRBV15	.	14	TGTGCCACCAGCAGAGATCTCATTGGGCAGCCCCAGCATTTT	CATSRDLIGQPQHF
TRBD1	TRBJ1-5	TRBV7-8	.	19	TGTGCCAGCAGCTTAAAATCGGACAGGGGGCTCGGTGCCAATCAGCCCCAGCATTTT	CASSLKSDRGLGANQPQHF
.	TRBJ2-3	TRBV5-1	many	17	TGCGCCAGCAGCTTGGGGGCGGGCCTCGCTAGCACAGATACGCAGTATTTT	CASSLGAGLASTDTQYF
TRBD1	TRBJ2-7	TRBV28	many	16	TGTGCCAGCAGTCCGTTATCGGGACAGGGCCTGTCTGAGCAGTACTTC	CASSPLSGQGLSEQYF
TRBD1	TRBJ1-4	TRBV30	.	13	TGTGCCTGGGGACAGGGTTTAAGTGAAAAACTGTTTTTT	CAWGQGLSEKLFF
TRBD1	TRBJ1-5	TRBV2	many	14	TGTGCCAGCAGTGAAGGACAGGGTGGTCAGCCCCAGCATTTT	CASSEGQGGQPQHF
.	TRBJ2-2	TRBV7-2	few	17	TGTGCCAGCAGCCCAAGACCCCCGCGCGTGGGCACCGGGGAGCTGTTTTTT	CASSPRPPRVGTGELFF
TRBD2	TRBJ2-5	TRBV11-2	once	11	TGTGCCAGCCGGCGGGGGGAGACCCAGTACTTC	CASRRGETQYF
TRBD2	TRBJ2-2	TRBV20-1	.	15	TGCAGTGCTAGAGTGGGCGGGAGGAGCGACGGGGAGCTGTTTTTT	CSARVGGRSDGELFF
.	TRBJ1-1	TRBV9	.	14	TGTGCCAGCAGCGTAGAAGGGACGAACACTGAAGCTTTCTTT	CASSVEGTNTEAFF
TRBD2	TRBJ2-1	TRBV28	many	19	TGTGCCAGCACCACCCGGGTCACTAGCGGCCCGAGCTCCTACAATGAGCAGTTCTTC	CASTTRVTSGPSSYNEQFF
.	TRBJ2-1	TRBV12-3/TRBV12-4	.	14	TGTGCCAGCAGACTCGACGTGACAGACAATGAGCAGTTCTTC	CASRLDVTDNEQFF
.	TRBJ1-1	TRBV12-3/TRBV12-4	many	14	TGTGCCAGCAGTCTTACAGGGCAGAACACTGAAGCTTTCTTT	CASSLTGQNTEAFF
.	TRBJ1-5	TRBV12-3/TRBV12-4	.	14	TGTGCCAGCAGTTTAGAGGAGGGTGATCAGCCCCAGCATTTT	CASSLEEGDQPQHF
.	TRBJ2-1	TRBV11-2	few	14	TGTGCCAGCAGGGAGAGTGGCTGGGACAATGAGCAGTTCTTC	CASRESGWDNEQFF
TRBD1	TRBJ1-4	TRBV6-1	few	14	TGTGCCAGCAGGCCAACAGGGGGCCGGGAAAAACTGTTTTTT	CASRPTGGREKLFF
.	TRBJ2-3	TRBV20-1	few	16	TGCAGTGCTAGAGATGTGGTAGCAGAAAGCACAGATACGCAGTATTTT	CSARDVVAESTDTQYF
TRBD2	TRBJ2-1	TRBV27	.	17	TGTGCCAGCAGCTCCTTAGCGGGAGTCAGCTCCTACAATGAGCAGTTCTTC	CASSSLAGVSSYNEQFF
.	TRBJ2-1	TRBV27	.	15	TGTGCCAGCAGTTTCGTCCCCCTTCAGCGGTTTGAGCAGTTCTTC	CASSFVPLQRFEQFF
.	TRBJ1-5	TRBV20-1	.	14	TGCAGTGCTAGAGACGGGAGTTGGAATCAGCCCCAGCATTTT	CSARDGSWNQPQHF
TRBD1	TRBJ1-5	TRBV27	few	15	TGTGCCAGCAGTTTATGGGGACAGCGCAATCAGCCCCAGCATTTT	CASSLWGQRNQPQHF
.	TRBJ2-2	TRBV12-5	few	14	TGTGCTAGTGCCCCCTCTTTGAACACCGGGGAGCTGTTTTTT	CASAPSLNTGELFF
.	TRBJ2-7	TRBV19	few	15	TGTGCCAGTAGTATTTCGGGGGATGGCACCTACGAGCAGTACTTC	CASSISGDGTYEQYF
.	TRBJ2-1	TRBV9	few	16	TGTGCCAGCAGCGTCAGGGTGACGGCTCCGGGATCTGAGCAGTTCTTC	CASSVRVTAPGSEQFF
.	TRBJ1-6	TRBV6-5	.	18	TGTGCCAGCAGTTACCGGGGCAGGGGATTCACCTATAATTCACCCCTCCACTTT	CASSYRGRGFTYNSPLHF
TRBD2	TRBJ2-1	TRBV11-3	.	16	TGTGCCAGCAGCTACGGCGGGAGGGCCCTGGGGTATGAGCAGTTCTTC	CASSYGGRALGYEQFF
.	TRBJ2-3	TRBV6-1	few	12	TGTGCCAGCGGAACAAGTTCAGATACGCAGTATTTT	CASGTSSDTQYF
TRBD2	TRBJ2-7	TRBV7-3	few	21	TGTGCCAGCAGCTTAACGAAGAATTTGATACTAGCGGGAGTAATAGGCGACGAGCAGTACTTC	CASSLTKNLILAGVIGDEQYF
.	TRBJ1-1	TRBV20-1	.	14	TGCAGTGCTAGAGGTGAAGTTCCGAACACTGAAGCTTTCTTT	CSARGEVPNTEAFF
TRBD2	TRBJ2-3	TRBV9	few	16	TGTGCCAGCAGCGTCCAGCGGGAGGGATACACAGATACGCAGTATTTT	CASSVQREGYTDTQYF
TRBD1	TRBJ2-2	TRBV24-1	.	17	TGTGCCACCAGTTTGGCCCCGGGACAGGGGGACACCGGGGAGCTGTTTTTT	CATSLAPGQGDTGELFF
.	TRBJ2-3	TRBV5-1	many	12	TGCGCCAGCAGCTACTCTACAGATACGCAGTATTTT	CASSYSTDTQYF
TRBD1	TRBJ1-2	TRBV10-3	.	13	TGTGCCATCAGGACAGGGGTCCTCTATGGCTACACCTTC	CAIRTGVLYGYTF
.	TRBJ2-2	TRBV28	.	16	TGTGCCAGCAGTTTGGGGGGGGCGGCTAACACCGGGGAGCTGTTTTTT	CASSLGGAANTGELFF
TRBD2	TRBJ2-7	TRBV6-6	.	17	TGTGCCAGCAGTTACTCCTCCTCGACTAGCGGGAGCGACGAGCAGTACTTC	CASSYSSSTSGSDEQYF
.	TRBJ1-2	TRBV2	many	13	TGTGCCAGCAGTGAACAGGCAGGGAATGGCTACACCTTC	CASSEQAGNGYTF
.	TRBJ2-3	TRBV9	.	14	TGTGCCAGCAGCGAAGGCCCGGGGACAGATACGCAGTATTTT	CASSEGPGTDTQYF
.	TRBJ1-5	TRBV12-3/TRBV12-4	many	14	TGTGCCAGCAGTCCCGGGACAAGAGCTCAGCCCCAGCATTTT	CASSPGTRAQPQHF
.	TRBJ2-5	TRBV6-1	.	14	TGTGCCAGCAGTCTCTCCGGGGGAGTGGAGACCCAGTACTTC	CASSLSGGVETQYF
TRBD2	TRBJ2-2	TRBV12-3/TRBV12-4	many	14	TGTGCCAGCAGCCCGGGACTAGCGGCCGGGGAGCTGTTTTTT	CASSPGLAAGELFF
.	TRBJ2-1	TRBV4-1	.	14	TGCGCCAGCAGCCAGGTTGGTGACGGCAATGAGCAGTTCTTC	CASSQVGDGNEQFF
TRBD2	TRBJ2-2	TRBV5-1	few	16	TGCGCCAGCAGCTTGCGGACTAGCGGTAACACCGGGGAGCTGTTTTTT	CASSLRTSGNTGELFF
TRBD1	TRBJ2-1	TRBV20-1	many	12	TGCAGTGCGAGGACAGGGGGCAATGAGCAGTTCTTC	CSARTGGNEQFF
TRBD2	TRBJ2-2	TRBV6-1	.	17	TGTGCCAGCAGCCTCCCCCGGCTAGCGGGAGTTAACGGGGAGCTGTTTTTT	CASSLPRLAGVNGELFF
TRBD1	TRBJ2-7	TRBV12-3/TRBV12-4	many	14	TGTGCCAGCAGTTCCAGGACAGGAACCTACGAGCAGTACTTC	CASSSRTGTYEQYF
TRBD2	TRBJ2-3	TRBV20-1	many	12	TGCAGCCCACTAGCGAACACAGATACGCAGTATTTT	CSPLANTDTQYF
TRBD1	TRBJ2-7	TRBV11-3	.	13	TGTGCCAGCAGCCAGAGACAGGGCTACGAGCAGTACTTC	CASSQRQGYEQYF
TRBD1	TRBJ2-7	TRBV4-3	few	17	TGCGCCAGCAGCCAAGAGGGGACAGGGCCTCTCTCCTACGAGCAGTACTTC	CASSQEGTGPLSYEQYF
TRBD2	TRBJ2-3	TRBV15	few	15	TGTGCCACCAGCCCGGGACTAGCGCGCACAGATACACAGTATTTT	CATSPGLARTDTQYF
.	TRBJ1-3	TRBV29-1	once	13	TGCAGCGTTGGTCAGGGGAGAGGAAACACCATATATTTT	CSVGQGRGNTIYF
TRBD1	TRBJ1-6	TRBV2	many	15	TGTGCCAGCAGAGAGGACAGGCTCTATAATTCACCCCTCCACTTT	CASREDRLYNSPLHF
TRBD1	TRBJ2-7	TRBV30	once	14	TGTGCCTGGAAATTAGGGACAGGGGCCTACGAGCAGTACTTC	CAWKLGTGAYEQYF
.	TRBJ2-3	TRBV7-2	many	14	TGTGCCAGCAGCTTAGGGGTAGGGTGGAATACGCAGTATTTT	CASSLGVGWNTQYF